This entry lists 19 T cell receptor beta chains sequenced from one sample in a study of blood T cell repertoires in COVID-19. The repertoire was sequenced with immunoSEQ multiplex PCR; TCRdb's copy has only in-frame clones and lacks some. The data contain roughly 220,000 clones, 80% to 90% of them seen just once; the ten biggest clones take up 15% to 20%. Sequencing input: peripheral blood. The receptors were gathered from a man in his thirties or forties with active or convalescent COVID-19.

The CDR3 DNA reads as TGTGCCAGCAGCCCCCCCCCGGGGTCTAGCGGACTCTACGAGCAGTACTTC. Protein: CASSPPPGSSGLYEQYF. The chain uses TRBV7-9 and TRBJ2-7, with 7 bases matching TRBD2. Trimming removed 5 bases from V and 3 bases from J; junction bases left unmatched: 16. CDR3 size: 17 residues. CDR1 and CDR2 (germline): SEHNR, FQNEAQ (reference sequence).

This rearrangement joins TRBV11-1 to TRBJ2-7; no clear D. V lost 0 bases and J lost 2, with 11 bases in between. The CDR3 covers 15 residues. Germline V gene sequence: CDR1 SGHAT, CDR2 FQDESV (reference sequence). Here the CDR3 reads CASSLASTETYEQYF. The CDR3 coding sequence is TGTGCCAGCAGCTTAGCGAGTACAGAAACCTACGAGCAGTACTTC.

The gene calls are TRBV4-3 and TRBJ2-3; 8 bases match TRBD2. J was trimmed by 3 bases and V by 1 base; bases with no gene match: 3. The CDR3 runs 15 residues. Germline V CDR1 and CDR2: LGHNA, YSLEER. The CDR3 sequence: CASSQGLAGTDTQYF. As DNA, the CDR3 is TGCGCCAGCAGCCAAGGGTTAGCGGGGACAGATACGCAGTATTTT.

The rearrangement links TRBV27 to TRBJ1-4; D is unresolved. The germline gives CDR1 MNHEY, CDR2 SMNVEV (reference sequence). V was trimmed by 6 bases and J by 11 bases, leaving 28 bases between them. The CDR3 extends over 17 amino acids. The CDR3 DNA is TGTGCCAGCAGCCCTTCCCCGTTTGGCAGTGAAAGGACTAAACTGTTTTTT. Translating gives CASSPSPFGSERTKLFF.

V is TRBV7-3 and J is TRBJ1-2, with D tentatively TRBD1 (5 bases). The CDR3 runs to 13 residues. Per germline, CDR1 SGHTA and CDR2 FQGTGA. Trimming shortened V by 0 bases and J by 6 bases, and 8 bases separated the two germline ends. CDR3 region: CASSLTGENGYTF. The CDR3 DNA is TGTGCCAGCAGCTTAACAGGGGAAAATGGCTACACCTTC.

The chain is built from TRBV6-2 or TRBV6-3 and TRBJ2-3, with TRBD2 matching 7 bases. CDR3 length: 16 amino acids. The germline V gene has CDR1 MNHEY and CDR2 SVGEGT. J was trimmed by 4 bases and V by 2 bases; bases with no gene match: 9. In nucleotides, the CDR3 is TGTGCCAGCAGTTACCCAGGGCGGGGGTGGTCAGATACGCAGTATTTT. Translated: CASSYPGRGWSDTQYF.

The chain is built from TRBV30 and TRBJ1-1; 8 positions match TRBD1. CDR3 length: 14 residues. V was clipped by 1 base and J by 10 bases; unmatched bases: 11. Germline V gene lookup returns CDR1 GTSNPN and CDR2 SVGIG (reference sequence). CDR3 in DNA: TGTGCCTGGAGTGGCGGGCAGGGGGCGTTAGGAGCTTTCTTT. Its protein product is CAWSGGQGALGAFF.

The V gene is TRBV15, the J gene TRBJ1-2; 10 nucleotides line up with TRBD1. CDR3 length: 17 amino acids. The V gene end was trimmed by 0 bases and the J gene end by 8 bases; junction bases not matched to a gene: 12. Germline CDR1 is LNHNV and CDR2 is YYDKDF (reference sequence). The CDR3 here is CATSREPGTGAYNGYTF. For the CDR3, the DNA is TGTGCCACCAGCAGAGAACCCGGGACAGGGGCGTACAACGGCTACACCTTC.

The chain employs TRBV25-1 and TRBJ1-2, with 9 bases that match TRBD1. The CDR3 consists of 15 residues. CDR1 is MGHDK and CDR2 is SYGVNS in the germline V gene. J was trimmed by 7 bases and V by 3 bases; bases with no gene match: 9. CDR3 sequence (DNA): TGTGCCAGCAGTGAGACTTGGACAGGGGCGGGTGGCTACACCTTC. Translated, it gives CASSETWTGAGGYTF.

V usage is TRBV19 and J usage is TRBJ2-2; 7 nucleotides line up with TRBD1. The CDR3 is made up of 20 amino acids. Germline V gives CDR1 LNHDA, CDR2 SQIVND (reference sequence). After removal of 3 bases from V and 0 bases from J, the junction contained 16 bases not matched to a gene. The CDR3 sequence is CASSIGWVGDRDANTGELFF. The CDR3 DNA reads TGTGCCAGTAGTATTGGATGGGTCGGAGACAGGGACGCGAACACCGGGGAGCTGTTTTTT.

The chain is built from TRBV30 and TRBJ1-4; D may be TRBD1 (5 bases). The CDR3 runs 15 residues. Per the germline V gene, CDR1 is GTSNPN and CDR2 is SVGIG (reference sequence). Trimming pared 3 bases from V and 3 bases from J, leaving 14 bases between. CDR3 sequence (DNA): TGTGCCTGGAGGGTCGAGGGGAGGGCTAATGAAAAACTGTTTTTT. Translation: CAWRVEGRANEKLFF.

The V and J genes are TRBV5-1 and TRBJ1-4; 9 bases map to TRBD1. CDR3 length: 13 amino acids. Germline V gene data show CDR1 as SGHRS and CDR2 as YFSETQ. V gave up 3 bases and J gave up 8 bases; unmatched junction bases: 2. CDR3 amino acids: CASSWTGDEKLFF. Written as DNA, the CDR3 is TGCGCCAGCAGCTGGACAGGGGACGAAAAACTGTTTTTT.

The DNA for the CDR3 is TGTGCCAGCAGCTCCCGCGGGACAGGGGACCACGAGCAGTACTTC. It translates to CASSSRGTGDHEQYF. V gene TRBV7-9 combines with J gene TRBJ2-7; 10 bases fit TRBD1. The ends lost 4 bases at V and 5 bases at J; junction bases unmatched: 8. CDR3 length: 15 amino acids. Germline CDR1 reads SEHNR; CDR2 reads FQNEAQ (reference sequence). The variable domain in full, with the rest retrieved from reference TRBV7-9 and TRBJ2-7, is DTGVSQNPRHKITKRGQNVTFRCDPISEHNRLYWYRQTLGQGPEFLTYFQNEAQLEKSRLLSDRFSAERPKGSFSTLEIQRTEQGDSAMYLCASSSRGTGDHEQYFGPGTRLTVT.

The chain recombines TRBV6-2 or TRBV6-3 with TRBJ1-6; TRBD1 might be the D (5 bases). CDR1 is MNHEY and CDR2 is SVGEGT in the germline V gene. Trimming took 4 bases from V and 6 from J, leaving 13 bases between them. This CDR3 spans 15 amino acids. The CDR3 bases are TGTGCCAGCAGTTCCCTCGGACATCCTAATTCACCCCTCCACTTT. Protein: CASSSLGHPNSPLHF.

This clone was detected once. This rearrangement joins TRBV5-5 to TRBJ2-3; D remains ambiguous. The CDR3 extends over 13 amino acids. V lost 0 bases, J lost 8 bases, and 10 bases lay in between. The germline gives CDR1 SGHKS, CDR2 YYEKEE (reference sequence). The CDR3 DNA reads as TGTGCCAGCAGCTTGGGCCCCGACTCTACGCAGTATTTT. It translates to CASSLGPDSTQYF.

This sequence joins TRBV28 and TRBJ1-2, with 10 nucleotides matching TRBD1. The V and J ends lost 8 bases and 5 bases, in that order; junction bases with no gene match: 5. CDR1 and CDR2 (germline): MDHEN, SYDVKM. There are 13 residues in the CDR3. CDR3 protein: CASGTGARYGYTF. The CDR3 DNA is TGTGCCAGCGGGACAGGGGCTAGGTATGGCTACACCTTC.

V usage is TRBV6-2 or TRBV6-3 and J usage is TRBJ2-3; TRBD1 agrees at 7 bases. The CDR3 is 15 residues long. J was trimmed by 0 bases and V by 2 bases; bases with no gene match: 2. Germline V gene sequence: CDR1 MNHEY, CDR2 SVGEGT. CDR3 sequence reads: CASSYLQGSTDTQYF. CDR3 DNA: TGTGCCAGCAGTTACCTACAGGGGAGCACAGATACGCAGTATTTT.

This clone has only a few counts. V is TRBV30 and J is TRBJ1-5, with 7 bases matching TRBD1. CDR3 size: 13 residues. Germline V gene data show CDR1 as GTSNPN and CDR2 as SVGIG (reference sequence). Trimming took 5 bases from V and 1 from J; bases not matched to a gene: 2. CDR3 in amino acids: CAWAGQSNQPQHF. The CDR3 DNA reads TGTGCCTGGGCGGGACAGAGCAATCAGCCCCAGCATTTT.

This clone was counted a single time. V is TRBV9 and J is TRBJ1-2; 7 nucleotides line up with TRBD1. Germline lookup yields CDR1 SGDLS and CDR2 YYNGEE. The ends lost 3 bases at V and 8 bases at J; junction bases unmatched: 16. The CDR3 runs to 16 residues. This CDR3 reads CASSAGPSDRDGGYTF. The CDR3 coding sequence is TGTGCCAGCAGCGCAGGACCGAGTGACAGGGATGGCGGCTACACCTTC.